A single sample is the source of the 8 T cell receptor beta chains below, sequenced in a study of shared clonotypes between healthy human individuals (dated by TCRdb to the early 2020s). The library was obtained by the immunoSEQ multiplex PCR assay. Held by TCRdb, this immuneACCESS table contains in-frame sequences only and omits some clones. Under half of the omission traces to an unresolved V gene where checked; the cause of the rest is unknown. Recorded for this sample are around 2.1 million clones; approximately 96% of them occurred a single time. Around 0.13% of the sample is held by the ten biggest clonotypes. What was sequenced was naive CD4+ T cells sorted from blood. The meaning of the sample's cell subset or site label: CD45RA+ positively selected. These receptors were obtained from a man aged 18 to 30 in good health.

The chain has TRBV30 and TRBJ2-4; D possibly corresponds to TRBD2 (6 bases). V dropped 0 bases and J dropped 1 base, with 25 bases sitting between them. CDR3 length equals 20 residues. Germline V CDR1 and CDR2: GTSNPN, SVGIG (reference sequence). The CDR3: CAWSVLRGTAPHDAKNIQYF. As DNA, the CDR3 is TGTGCCTGGAGTGTACTGCGGGGCACCGCCCCTCACGACGCCAAAAACATTCAGTACTTC.

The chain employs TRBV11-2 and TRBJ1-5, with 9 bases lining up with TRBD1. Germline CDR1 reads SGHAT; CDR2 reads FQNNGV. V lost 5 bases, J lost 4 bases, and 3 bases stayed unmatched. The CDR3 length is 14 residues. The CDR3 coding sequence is TGTGCCAGCAGCATGACAGGGGGGAATCAGCCCCAGCATTTT. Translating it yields CASSMTGGNQPQHF.

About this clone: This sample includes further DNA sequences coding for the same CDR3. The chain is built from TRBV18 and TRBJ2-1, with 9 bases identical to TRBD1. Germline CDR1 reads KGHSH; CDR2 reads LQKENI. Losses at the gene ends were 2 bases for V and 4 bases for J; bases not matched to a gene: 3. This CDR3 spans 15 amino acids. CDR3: CASSPGTGQYNEQFF. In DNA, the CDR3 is TGTGCCAGCTCACCAGGGACAGGGCAGTACAATGAGCAGTTCTTC.

CDR3 region: CASRLGTGATGELFF. In DNA form, the CDR3 reads TGCGCCAGCAGACTCGGGACAGGGGCGACCGGGGAGCTGTTTTTT. The chain couples TRBV5-1 to TRBJ2-2; 10 bases align to TRBD1. Germline V gives CDR1 SGHRS, CDR2 YFSETQ. The trim removed 5 bases at V and 5 bases at J, leaving 6 bases unmatched. The CDR3 runs to 15 residues.

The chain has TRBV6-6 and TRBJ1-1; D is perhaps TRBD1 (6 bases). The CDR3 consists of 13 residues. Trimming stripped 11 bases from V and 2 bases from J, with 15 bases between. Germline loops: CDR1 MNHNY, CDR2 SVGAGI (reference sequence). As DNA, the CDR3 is TGTGCCGGGGGGGACATGATTAACACTGAAGCTTTCTTT. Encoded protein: CAGGDMINTEAFF.

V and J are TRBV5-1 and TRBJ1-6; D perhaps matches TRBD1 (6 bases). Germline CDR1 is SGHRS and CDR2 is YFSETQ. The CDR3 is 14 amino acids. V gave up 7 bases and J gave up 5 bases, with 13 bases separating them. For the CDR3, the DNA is TGCGCCAGCCCCGGGGGGCCTCATAATTCACCCCTCCACTTT. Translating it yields CASPGGPHNSPLHF.

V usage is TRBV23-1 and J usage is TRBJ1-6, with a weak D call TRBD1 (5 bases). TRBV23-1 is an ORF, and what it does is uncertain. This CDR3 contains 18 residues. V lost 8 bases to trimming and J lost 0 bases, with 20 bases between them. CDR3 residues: CASPSGALKSSYNSPLHF. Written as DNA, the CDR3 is TGCGCCAGCCCCTCCGGGGCCCTTAAGAGCTCCTATAATTCACCCCTCCACTTT.

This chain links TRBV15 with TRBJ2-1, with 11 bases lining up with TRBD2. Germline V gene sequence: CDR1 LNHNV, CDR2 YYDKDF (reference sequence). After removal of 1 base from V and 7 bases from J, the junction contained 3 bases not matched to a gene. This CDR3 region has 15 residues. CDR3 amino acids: CATSRVASGGNEQFF. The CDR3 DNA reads TGTGCCACCAGCAGAGTCGCTAGCGGGGGGAATGAGCAGTTCTTC.